These T cell receptor beta chains were read from a single sample in a study of T cells expressing NK-cell markers. TCRdb reprocessed the 5' RACE reads, keeping one entry per CDR3 protein, no DNA. Its table lists about 430,000 distinct CDR3 sequences. Material: blood T cells: a sorted CD56 or NKG2C T cell subset, CD4+ or CD8+ T cells, or bulk PBMC T cells (not recorded which). The receptor set was obtained from a woman between 45 and 60 years old in good health. Both conserved end residues are part of each CDR3.

j_call v_call cdr3_aa
TRBJ2-1 TRBV18 CASSPPQGHEQFF
TRBJ2-1 TRBV5-1 CASRSGLRIYNEQFF
TRBJ1-1 TRBV5-6 CASSLVAGRPNTEAFF
TRBJ2-1 TRBV24-1 CATSDLYGGYNEQFF
TRBJ2-1 TRBV5-1 CASRLAGGPSDEQFF
TRBJ2-2 TRBV11-3 CASSLELRTGELFF
TRBJ2-2 TRBV9 CASRKTSATGELFF
TRBJ2-2 TRBV11-3 CASTEGGGELFF
TRBJ2-1 TRBV20-1 CSARAGIYNEQFF
TRBJ2-1 TRBV6-1 CASDLYNEQFF
TRBJ1-2 TRBV6-1 CASSVSGNLAGRLYGYTF
TRBJ2-2 TRBV6-1 CASQTGLNTGELFF
TRBJ1-4 TRBV6-5 CAAGTVEGEKLFF
TRBJ2-6 TRBV10-3 CATFDGAGANVLTF
TRBJ1-2 TRBV4-1 CASSHAQGNGYTF
TRBJ2-2 TRBV25-1 CASSGQASGELFF
TRBJ1-6 TRBV2 CASSTEYNSPLHF
TRBJ2-7 TRBV12-3/TRBV12-4 CASSLFEAEQYF
TRBJ1-5 TRBV24-1 CATSRGNLNQPQHF
TRBJ2-5 TRBV7-9 CASSPVSRLAVQTQYF
TRBJ2-5 TRBV10-1 CASSWGLAGTKETQYF
TRBJ1-1 TRBV7-9 CASSSSGGLNTEAFF
TRBJ1-3 TRBV7-8 CASSLGPGASAGNTIYF
TRBJ2-5 TRBV12-3/TRBV12-4 CASRNGENFQETQYF
TRBJ1-5 TRBV12-3/TRBV12-4 CASTLEGYSNQPQHF
TRBJ2-5 TRBV6-5 CASSYSSGVRVETQYF
TRBJ2-2 TRBV3-1 CASSHPTFTGELFF
TRBJ1-2 TRBV29-1 CSAPGTGRGVAGYTF
TRBJ1-2 TRBV29-1 CSVGSDGQGRADRWGSGYTF
TRBJ1-5 TRBV5-1 CASSVNSNSNQPQHF
TRBJ2-4 TRBV11-2 CASSFRLQGAKNIQYF
TRBJ2-1 TRBV4-1 CASSQPRASGGSYNEQFF
TRBJ2-7 TRBV11-2 CASSPIAGGSYEQYF
TRBJ2-7 TRBV20-1 CSAPLGHGGGYEQYF
TRBJ2-5 TRBV18 CASSPRGWGSQETQYF
TRBJ2-1 TRBV7-2 CASSLARNNEQFF
TRBJ2-5 TRBV5-1 CASSLMDSQETQYF